A single sample is the source of the 23 T cell receptor beta chains below, sequenced in a study of identical twins. A single record per CDR3 protein comes from TCRdb applying MiXCR to the 5' RACE reads. In the table there are 450,000 to 650,000 distinct CDR3 sequences, around 15% of which are singletons. These same records also appear under a second study, on yellow fever vaccine responses in identical twins.

The material sequenced was CD4+ T cells sorted from blood. Receptors originate from a woman aged 18-29 years in good health.

This chain joins TRBV11-3 and TRBJ2-3; 8 bases match TRBD1. This CDR3 has 16 residues. CDR1 and CDR2 from the germline V gene are SGHNT and YENEEA. Unmatched junction bases numbered 8, after V lost 5 bases and J lost 1 base. CDR3 loop: CASSPDRGMGTDTQYF. CDR3 coding DNA: TGTGCCAGCAGCCCTGACAGGGGAATGGGCACAGATACGCAGTATTTT.

In this sample, this clonotype turned up a few times. The rearrangement joins TRBV12-3 or TRBV12-4 to TRBJ1-2; tentatively, D is TRBD1 (6 bases). The length of the CDR3 is 14 residues. V was clipped by 6 bases and J by 0 bases, with 11 bases between them. Here the CDR3 DNA reads TGTGCCAGCAGGCGACAGGCAACTAACTATGGCTACACCTTC. Protein sequence: CASRRQATNYGYTF.

The genes are TRBV3-1 and TRBJ2-5; unclear D gene. The germline gives CDR1 LGHDT, CDR2 YNNKEL (reference sequence). This CDR3 comprises 16 residues. V shed 2 bases and J shed 4 bases, with 17 bases lying between them. The CDR3 nucleotides are TGTGCCAGCAGCCAAAGTGGGGTGGTATCCGGAGAGACCCAGTACTTC. This encodes CASSQSGVVSGETQYF.

This clonotype has just a few counts. The genes are TRBV10-3 and TRBJ2-7, with 9 bases matching TRBD1. Germline values: CDR1 ENHRY, CDR2 SYGVKD. The CDR3 consists of 15 residues. Unmatched junction bases numbered 10, after V lost 5 bases and J lost 5 bases. The CDR3 nucleotides read TGTGCCATCAGTAACCTGGGACAGGGTATCGACGAGCAGTACGTC. Protein: CAISNLGQGIDEQYV.

In its sample, this clonotype was seen once. V usage is TRBV3-1 and J usage is TRBJ2-7; 7 nucleotides line up with TRBD2. Per germline, CDR1 LGHDT and CDR2 YNNKEL (reference sequence). CDR3 length: 15 residues. The V gene end was trimmed by 6 bases and the J gene end by 2 bases; junction bases not matched to a gene: 10. CDR3 sequence: CASSRAGAKAYEQYF. In DNA, the CDR3 is TGTGCCAGCAGTAGGGCGGGAGCTAAAGCCTACGAGCAGTACTTC.

This clonotype was recorded a few times. The rearrangement links TRBV27 to TRBJ1-4; TRBD1 matches at 7 bases. J was trimmed by 1 base and V by 6 bases; bases with no gene match: 14. There are 18 residues in the CDR3. The germline V gene has CDR1 MNHEY and CDR2 SMNVEV (reference sequence). CDR3 sequence reads: CASSNQTGVFRTNEKLFF. The CDR3 nucleotides are TGTGCCAGCAGCAACCAAACAGGGGTTTTTAGAACTAATGAAAAACTGTTTTTT.

This clonotype has a handful of counts. The chain carries TRBV20-1 and TRBJ2-1, with a possible D match to TRBD1 (6 bases). The CDR3 length is 17 residues. Germline V gives CDR1 DFQATT, CDR2 SNEGSKA (reference sequence). Trimming took 2 bases from V and 5 from J, leaving 22 bases between them. In nucleotides, the CDR3 is TGCAGTGCTAGACCCAACAGGGTGGGTGTGAGAAACAATGAGCAGTTCTTC. This sequence encodes CSARPNRVGVRNNEQFF.

This clonotype has only a few counts. The genes are TRBV7-2 and TRBJ2-1; TRBD1 or TRBD2 may be the D gene (5 bases each). CDR3 length: 11 amino acids. With 2 bases removed from V and 12 bases from J, the gap between germline ends came to 8 bases. Germline-derived CDR1 and CDR2 are SGHTA and FQGNSA. The CDR3 loop is CASSLRGGQFF. DNA of the CDR3: TGTGCCAGCAGCTTACGGGGCGGGCAGTTCTTC.

Ten or more counts support this clonotype. This chain connects TRBV27 to TRBJ2-2; D is possibly TRBD1 or TRBD2 (6 bases each). Germline CDR1 MNHEY, CDR2 SMNVEV (reference sequence). V lost 9 bases and J lost 3, with 11 bases in between. There are 13 residues in the CDR3. CDR3: CARGGPDTGELFF. The CDR3 nucleotides are TGTGCCAGGGGGGGCCCTGACACCGGGGAGCTGTTTTTT.

This clonotype was seen more than once but under ten times. The chain has TRBV12-3 or TRBV12-4 and TRBJ2-3, with a possible D match to TRBD2 (5 bases). V lost 5 bases, J lost 3 bases, and 18 bases lay in between. CDR3 length: 16 amino acids. CDR3 sequence reads: CASSPSTGVITDTQYF. CDR3 sequence (DNA): TGTGCCAGCAGTCCATCAACCGGGGTTATTACAGATACGCAGTATTTT.

This clonotype occurred a few times. The chain joins TRBV12-3 or TRBV12-4 to TRBJ2-1, with D possibly being TRBD2 (5 bases). With 3 bases removed from V and 7 bases from J, the gap between germline ends came to 10 bases. The CDR3 has 13 amino acids. The CDR3 protein is CASSFRDFNEQFF. Here the CDR3 DNA reads TGTGCCAGCAGTTTCCGGGATTTTAATGAGCAGTTCTTC.

In this sample, this clonotype turned up a few times. The rearrangement links TRBV6-5 to TRBJ1-1; D is perhaps TRBD1 (6 bases). The V end was cut by 4 bases, the J end by 7 bases, with 10 bases between. This CDR3 is 12 amino acids long. The germline gives CDR1 MNHEY, CDR2 SVGAGI. CDR3 sequence reads: CASSSRTDEAFF. CDR3 bases: TGTGCCAGCAGTTCGCGGACAGATGAAGCTTTCTTT.

This chain connects TRBV7-9 to TRBJ2-3; D unclear. Trimming took 7 bases from V and 6 from J, leaving 14 bases between them. Germline V gives CDR1 SEHNR, CDR2 FQNEAQ (reference sequence). The CDR3 is 13 amino acids. The CDR3 nucleotides are TGTGCCAGCACCGAGGCCAGTCCGGATACGCAGTATTTT. It yields the protein CASTEASPDTQYF.

This chain joins TRBV29-1 and TRBJ2-2; 10 positions match TRBD1. Losses at the gene ends were 3 bases for V and 7 bases for J; bases not matched to a gene: 5. Germline V gives CDR1 SQVTM, CDR2 ANQGSEA. The CDR3 is made up of 14 amino acids. The CDR3 DNA reads TGCAGCGTTGAGGGACAGGGGACGATCGGGGAGCTGTTTTTT. Protein product: CSVEGQGTIGELFF.

The table lists this clonotype with a few counts. The chain recombines TRBV28 with TRBJ2-7; 12 bases are a match to TRBD2. From germline, CDR1 is MDHEN and CDR2 SYDVKM. The CDR3 is 14 amino acids. Trimming removed 5 bases from V and 10 bases from J; junction bases left unmatched: 9. The CDR3 loop is CASSLQLAGGLQYV. The CDR3 DNA reads TGTGCCAGCAGTCTTCAACTAGCGGGAGGTTTACAGTACGTC.

This clonotype has only a few counts. The chain links TRBV6-1 to TRBJ2-4; 7 bases fit TRBD1. The CDR3 has 15 amino acids. V lost 7 bases and J lost 0; bases outside the gene matches: 6. From germline, CDR1 is MNHNS and CDR2 SASEGT. CDR3 loop: CASIPDRLAKNIQYF. As DNA, the CDR3 is TGTGCCAGCATCCCGGACAGGTTAGCCAAAAACATTCAGTACTTC.

The genes are TRBV25-1 and TRBJ2-2, with D unclear. V lost 4 bases, J lost 3 bases, and 12 bases lay in between. The CDR3 loop spans 15 amino acids. The germline V gene encodes CDR1 MGHDK and CDR2 SYGVNS. The CDR3 coding sequence is TGTGCCAGCAGTGGATTGAGGCATGACACCGGGGAGCTGTTTTTT. It is translated as CASSGLRHDTGELFF.

The table lists this clonotype with a few counts. J is TRBJ2-1 and V is TRBV24-1, with a possible D match to TRBD2 (6 bases). With 4 bases removed from V and 0 bases from J, the gap between germline ends came to 15 bases. The CDR3 totals 17 residues. Germline assignment: CDR1 KGHDR and CDR2 SFDVKD. The CDR3: CATSDGAGWGSYNEQFF. In DNA, the CDR3 is TGTGCCACCAGTGACGGGGCGGGATGGGGCTCCTACAATGAGCAGTTCTTC.

The chain links TRBV5-4 to TRBJ2-5, with TRBD2 identical over 11 bases. Germline values: CDR1 SGHNT, CDR2 YYREEE (reference sequence). The CDR3 runs 17 residues. V was pared by 4 bases and J by 4 bases, with 12 bases of the junction left unmatched. CDR3 protein: CASSPGGVAGGRETQYF. CDR3 sequence (DNA): TGTGCCAGCAGCCCCGGCGGAGTAGCGGGGGGGCGAGAGACCCAGTACTTC.

This clonotype was picked up a small number of times. This chain joins TRBV29-1 and TRBJ2-3, with D possibly TRBD2 on 6 matching bases. In germline, CDR1 is SQVTM, CDR2 ANQGSEA. V was cut by 6 bases and J by 0 bases, with 13 bases left in between. There are 14 residues in the CDR3. For the CDR3, the DNA is TGCAGCGTAGGACCGGGACTGAGCACAGATACGCAGTATTTT. Translating it yields CSVGPGLSTDTQYF.

This clonotype was observed many times. Here the CDR3 reads CASSQGFQTTYGYTF. CDR3 nucleotide sequence: TGTGCCAGCAGCCAGGGCTTCCAGACGACCTATGGCTACACCTTC. The chain carries TRBV3-1 and TRBJ1-2; unclear D gene. Germline CDR1 and CDR2: LGHDT and YNNKEL (reference sequence). V lost 3 bases and J 4 bases, leaving 15 bases between the germline ends. The CDR3 loop spans 15 amino acids. Variable domain in full (rest from reference TRBV3-1 and TRBJ1-2): DTAVSQTPKYLVTQMGNDKSIKCEQNLGHDTMYWYKQDSKKFLKIMFSYNNKELIINETVPNRFSPKSPDKAHLNLHINSLELGDSAVYFCASSQGFQTTYGYTFGSGTRLTVV.

The CDR3 region is CASSSYRVPGELFF. The CDR3 DNA sequence: TGTGCCAGTAGTAGTTACAGGGTTCCGGGGGAGCTGTTTTTT. This chain uses TRBV19 with TRBJ2-2, with a possible D match to TRBD1 (6 bases). The germline gives CDR1 LNHDA, CDR2 SQIVND (reference sequence). The V end lost 4 bases, the J end lost 8 bases, and 14 bases lay between the germline ends. CDR3 size: 14 residues.

This clonotype was seen a handful of times. The J gene is TRBJ2-1, the V gene TRBV28; 8 bases line up with TRBD1. The CDR3 runs 14 residues. Trimming took 6 bases from V and 7 from J; bases not matched to a gene: 8. CDR1 is MDHEN and CDR2 is SYDVKM in the germline V gene. DNA of the CDR3: TGTGCCAGCAGCACCCGGGACAGGCTGAATGAGCAGTTCTTC. Protein: CASSTRDRLNEQFF.